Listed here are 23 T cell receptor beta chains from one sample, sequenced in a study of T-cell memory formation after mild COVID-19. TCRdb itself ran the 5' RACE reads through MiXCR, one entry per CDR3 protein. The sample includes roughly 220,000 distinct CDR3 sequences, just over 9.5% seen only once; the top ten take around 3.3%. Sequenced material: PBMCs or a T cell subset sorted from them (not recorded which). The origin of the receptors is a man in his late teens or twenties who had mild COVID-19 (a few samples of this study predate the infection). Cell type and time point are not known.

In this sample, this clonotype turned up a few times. CDR3 nucleotides: TGTGCCAGCAGCTTTGGGGGGGACTTCACAGATACGCAGTATTTT. Its translation: CASSFGGDFTDTQYF. This rearrangement joins TRBV7-2 to TRBJ2-3; 7 bases are shared with TRBD2. After removal of 3 bases from V and 2 bases from J, the junction contained 5 bases not matched to a gene. Germline CDR1 SGHTA, CDR2 FQGNSA. CDR3 length: 15 amino acids.

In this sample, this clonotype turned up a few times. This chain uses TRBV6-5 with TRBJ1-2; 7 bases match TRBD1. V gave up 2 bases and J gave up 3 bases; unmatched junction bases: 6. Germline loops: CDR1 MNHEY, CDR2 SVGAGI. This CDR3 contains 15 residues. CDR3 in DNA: TGTGCCAGCAGTTACACGGACAGGCGATACTATGGCTACACCTTC. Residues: CASSYTDRRYYGYTF.

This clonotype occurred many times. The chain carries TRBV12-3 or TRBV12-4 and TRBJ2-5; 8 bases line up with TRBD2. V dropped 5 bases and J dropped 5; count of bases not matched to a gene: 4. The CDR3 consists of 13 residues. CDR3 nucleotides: TGTGCCAGCAGTCTGAGCGGGGGTGAGACCCAGTACTTC. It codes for CASSLSGGETQYF.

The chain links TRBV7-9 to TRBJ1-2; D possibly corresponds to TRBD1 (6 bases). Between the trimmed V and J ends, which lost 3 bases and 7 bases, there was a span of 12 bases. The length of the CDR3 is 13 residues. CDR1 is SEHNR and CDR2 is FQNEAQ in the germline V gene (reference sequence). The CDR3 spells CASSFGGVGGYTF. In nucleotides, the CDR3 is TGTGCCAGCAGCTTCGGGGGCGTGGGTGGCTACACCTTC.

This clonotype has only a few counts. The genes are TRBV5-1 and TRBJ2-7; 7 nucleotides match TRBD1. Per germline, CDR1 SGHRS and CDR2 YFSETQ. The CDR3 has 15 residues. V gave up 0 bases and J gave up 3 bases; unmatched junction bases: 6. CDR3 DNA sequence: TGCGCCAGCAGCTTGGGTCCGGACAGGAGCTACGAGCAGTACTTC. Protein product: CASSLGPDRSYEQYF.

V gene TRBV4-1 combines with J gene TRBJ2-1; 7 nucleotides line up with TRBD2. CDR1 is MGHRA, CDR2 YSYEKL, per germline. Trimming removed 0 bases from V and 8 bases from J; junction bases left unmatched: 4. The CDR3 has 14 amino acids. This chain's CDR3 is CASSQEGLVDEQFF. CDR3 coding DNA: TGCGCCAGCAGCCAAGAAGGACTAGTCGATGAGCAGTTCTTC.

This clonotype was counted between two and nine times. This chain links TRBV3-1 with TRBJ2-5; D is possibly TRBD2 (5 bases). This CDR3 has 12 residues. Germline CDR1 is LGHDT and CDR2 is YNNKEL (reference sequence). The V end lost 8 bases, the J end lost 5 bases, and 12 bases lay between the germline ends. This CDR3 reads CASGYWRETQYF. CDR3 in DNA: TGTGCCAGCGGCTACTGGAGGGAGACCCAGTACTTC.

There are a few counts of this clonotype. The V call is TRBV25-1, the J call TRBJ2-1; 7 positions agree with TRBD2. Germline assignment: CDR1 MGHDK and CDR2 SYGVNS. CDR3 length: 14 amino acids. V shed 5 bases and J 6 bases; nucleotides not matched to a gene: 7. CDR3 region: CASSPDGGINEQFF. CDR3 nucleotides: TGTGCCAGCAGTCCCGACGGGGGGATCAATGAGCAGTTCTTC.

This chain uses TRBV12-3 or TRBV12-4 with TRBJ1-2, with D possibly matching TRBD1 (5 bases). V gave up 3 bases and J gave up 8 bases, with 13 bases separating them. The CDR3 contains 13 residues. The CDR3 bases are TGTGCCAGCAGTTTCCATTCGGCAGGGGGCTACACCTTC. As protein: CASSFHSAGGYTF.

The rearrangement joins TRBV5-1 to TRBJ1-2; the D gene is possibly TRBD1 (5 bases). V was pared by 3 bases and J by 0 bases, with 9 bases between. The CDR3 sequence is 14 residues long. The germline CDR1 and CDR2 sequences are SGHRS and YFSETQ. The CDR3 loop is CASSWGPTNYGYTF. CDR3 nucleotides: TGCGCCAGCAGCTGGGGACCGACTAACTATGGCTACACCTTC.

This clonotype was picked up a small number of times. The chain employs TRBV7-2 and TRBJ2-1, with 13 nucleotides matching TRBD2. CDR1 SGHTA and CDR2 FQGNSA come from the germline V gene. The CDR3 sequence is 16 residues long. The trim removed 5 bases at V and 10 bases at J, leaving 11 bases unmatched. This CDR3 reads CASSQELAGGLGEQFF. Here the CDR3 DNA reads TGTGCCAGCAGCCAGGAACTAGCGGGGGGGCTTGGGGAGCAGTTCTTC.

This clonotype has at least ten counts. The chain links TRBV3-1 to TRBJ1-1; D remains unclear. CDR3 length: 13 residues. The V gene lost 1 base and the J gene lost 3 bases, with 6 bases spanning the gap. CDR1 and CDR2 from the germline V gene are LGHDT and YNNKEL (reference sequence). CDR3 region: CASSQVPDTEAFF. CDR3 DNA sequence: TGTGCCAGCAGCCAAGTTCCAGACACTGAAGCTTTCTTT.

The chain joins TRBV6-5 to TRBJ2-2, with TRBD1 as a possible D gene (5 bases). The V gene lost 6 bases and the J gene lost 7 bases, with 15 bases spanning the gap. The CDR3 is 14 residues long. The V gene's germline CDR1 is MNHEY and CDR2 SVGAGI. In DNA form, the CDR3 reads TGTGCCAGCAGCCCCCCCGGACACGACGGGGAGCTGTTTTTT. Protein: CASSPPGHDGELFF.

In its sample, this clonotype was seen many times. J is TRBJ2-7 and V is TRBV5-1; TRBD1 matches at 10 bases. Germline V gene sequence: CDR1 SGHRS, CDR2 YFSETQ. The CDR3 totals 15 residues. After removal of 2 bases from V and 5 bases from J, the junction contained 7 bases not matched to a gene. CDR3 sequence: CASSFSGTGANEQYF. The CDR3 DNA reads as TGCGCCAGCAGCTTTTCCGGGACAGGGGCTAACGAGCAGTACTTC.

The CDR3 DNA reads TGTGCCAGCAGTGAAATCAGGGATGAGCAGTTCTTC. Translated: CASSEIRDEQFF. This chain connects TRBV6-1 to TRBJ2-1; D perhaps matches TRBD1 (5 bases). The CDR3 runs to 12 residues. V was clipped by 2 bases and J by 8 bases, with 7 bases between them. Germline V CDR1 and CDR2: MNHNS, SASEGT.

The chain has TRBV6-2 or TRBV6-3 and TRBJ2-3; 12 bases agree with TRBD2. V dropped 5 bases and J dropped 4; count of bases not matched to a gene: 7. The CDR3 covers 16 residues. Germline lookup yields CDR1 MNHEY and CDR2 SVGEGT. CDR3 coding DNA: TGTGCCAGCAGTCCGTCGACTAGCGGGGGAGCAGATACGCAGTATTTT. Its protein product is CASSPSTSGGADTQYF.

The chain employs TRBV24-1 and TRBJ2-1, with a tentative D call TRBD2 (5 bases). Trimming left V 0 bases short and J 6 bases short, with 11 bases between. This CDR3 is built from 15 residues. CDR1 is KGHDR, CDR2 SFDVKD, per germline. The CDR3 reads CATSDLRLRGNEQFF. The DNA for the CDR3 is TGTGCCACCAGTGATTTGAGGCTTCGGGGCAATGAGCAGTTCTTC.

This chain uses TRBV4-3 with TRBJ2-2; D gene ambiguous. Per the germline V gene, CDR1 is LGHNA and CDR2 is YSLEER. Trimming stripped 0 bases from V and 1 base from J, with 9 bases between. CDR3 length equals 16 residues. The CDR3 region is CASSQEVLGNTGELFF. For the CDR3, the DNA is TGCGCCAGCAGCCAAGAGGTTTTGGGGAACACCGGGGAGCTGTTTTTT.

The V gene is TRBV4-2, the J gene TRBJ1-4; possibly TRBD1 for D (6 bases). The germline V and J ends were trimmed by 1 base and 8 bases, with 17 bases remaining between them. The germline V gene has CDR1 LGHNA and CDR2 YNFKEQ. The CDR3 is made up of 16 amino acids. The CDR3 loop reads CASSQVPEQGREKLFF. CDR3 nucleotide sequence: TGTGCCAGCAGCCAAGTCCCTGAGCAGGGGAGGGAAAAACTGTTTTTT.

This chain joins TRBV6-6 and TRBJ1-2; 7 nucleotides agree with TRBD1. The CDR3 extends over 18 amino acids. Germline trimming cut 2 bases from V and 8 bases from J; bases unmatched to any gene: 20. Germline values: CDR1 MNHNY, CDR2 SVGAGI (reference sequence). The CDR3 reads CASSYQGGAAIGVQGYTF. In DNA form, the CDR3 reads TGTGCCAGCAGTTACCAAGGGGGCGCCGCTATAGGGGTCCAGGGCTACACCTTC.

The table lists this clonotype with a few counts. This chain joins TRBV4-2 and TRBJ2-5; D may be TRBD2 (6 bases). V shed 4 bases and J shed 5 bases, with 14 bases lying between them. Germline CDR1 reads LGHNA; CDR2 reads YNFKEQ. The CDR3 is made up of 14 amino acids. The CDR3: CASSRQGGMETQYF. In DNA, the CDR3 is TGTGCCAGCAGCCGGCAGGGCGGGATGGAGACCCAGTACTTC.

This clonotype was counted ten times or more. The CDR3 spells CASSIGTGGTDTQYF. The CDR3 coding sequence is TGTGCCAGCAGTATTGGGACTGGGGGCACAGATACGCAGTATTTT. The rearrangement links TRBV7-9 to TRBJ2-3; a possible D gene is TRBD2 (6 bases). V was clipped by 6 bases and J by 1 base, with 14 bases between them. The CDR3 extends over 15 amino acids. Germline CDR1 reads SEHNR; CDR2 reads FQNEAQ (reference sequence).

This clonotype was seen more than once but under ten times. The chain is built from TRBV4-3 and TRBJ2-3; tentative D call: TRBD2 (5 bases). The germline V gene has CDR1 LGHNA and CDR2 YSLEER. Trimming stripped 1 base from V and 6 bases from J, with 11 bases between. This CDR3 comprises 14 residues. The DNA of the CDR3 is TGCGCCAGCAGCCAAGGGGGAACGGGGGATACGCAGTATTTT. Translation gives CASSQGGTGDTQYF.